The 6 T cell receptor beta chains presented below share a single source sample, sequenced in a study of shared T cell receptors in the human thymus. The repertoire was sequenced with immunoSEQ multiplex PCR; TCRdb's copy has only in-frame clones and lacks some. The data show about 660,000 clones, roughly 88% seen once. These data are also associated with another study on human thymus T cells.

Sequences were obtained from thymocytes. These receptors originate from a boy less than two years old with a congenital heart defect.

This clone appeared once. The rearrangement links TRBV4-3 to TRBJ2-1, with TRBD2 matching 10 bases. V gave up 4 bases and J gave up 8 bases; unmatched junction bases: 5. Germline V lookup: CDR1 LGHNA, CDR2 YSLEER. CDR3 length equals 14 residues. The CDR3 region is CASSPGLALHEQFF. CDR3 in DNA: TGCGCCAGCAGCCCGGGACTAGCGTTACATGAGCAGTTCTTC.

The chain is built from TRBV11-2 and TRBJ2-7; the match to TRBD1 covers 10 bases. The germline V gene has CDR1 SGHAT and CDR2 FQNNGV. The CDR3 loop spans 19 amino acids. Unmatched junction bases numbered 16, after V lost 5 bases and J lost 0 bases. CDR3 coding DNA: TGTGCCAGCAGCCACCGGGACAGGGGTCGTCAGCGGGGCTCCTACGAGCAGTACTTC. It codes for CASSHRDRGRQRGSYEQYF.

This clone showed up just a few times. CDR3 nucleotides: TGCGCCAGCAGCCAGGCTCCCACAGATACGCAGTATTTT. This translates into CASSQAPTDTQYF. This chain links TRBV4-3 with TRBJ2-3; D uncertain. CDR3 length: 13 amino acids. Germline CDR1 reads LGHNA; CDR2 reads YSLEER. Trimming pared 3 bases from V and 2 bases from J, leaving 6 bases between.

This clone has a handful of counts. This sequence joins TRBV19 and TRBJ2-1, with 12 positions matching TRBD2. This CDR3 spans 16 amino acids. V lost 5 bases and J lost 4; bases outside the gene matches: 6. Germline CDR1 LNHDA, CDR2 SQIVND (reference sequence). The CDR3 DNA follows: TGTGCCAGTAGTTTCCCGACTAGCGGGGGATACAATGAGCAGTTCTTC. Translated: CASSFPTSGGYNEQFF.

The chain is built from TRBV29-1 and TRBJ1-4; TRBD1 aligns across 7 bases. The germline CDR1 and CDR2 sequences are SQVTM and ANQGSEA. With 4 bases clipped from V and 0 bases from J, the junction kept 17 bases outside the gene matches. The CDR3 covers 19 residues. The CDR3 DNA reads as TGCAGCGTTGGGGGAAGCACCGGGACAGTAAATGCAACTAATGAAAAACTGTTTTTT. It codes for CSVGGSTGTVNATNEKLFF.

J is TRBJ2-7 and V is TRBV15; a possible D gene is TRBD1 (5 bases). This CDR3 has 14 residues. V dropped 1 base and J dropped 4 bases, with 11 bases sitting between them. Germline assignment: CDR1 LNHNV and CDR2 YYDKDF (reference sequence). The CDR3 loop reads CATSRVQDVYEQYF. The CDR3 DNA reads TGTGCCACCAGCAGAGTACAGGATGTATACGAGCAGTACTTC.